A single TCR beta chain is shown here with its context. The antigen is not known. The primer mix had 60 Vbeta and 13 Jbeta primers. The table came from immunoSEQ multiplex PCR; TCRdb's copy has only in-frame clones and leaves some out. The table includes over 150,000 clones, roughly 79% detected once. These data originate in a study of cytomegalovirus exposure and HLA in healthy donors. At the level of the study: Unique TCR beta sequences numbering approximately 120 million came from approximately 180 million T cells in an earlier analysis.

CDR1 and CDR2 (germline): SGHDT, YYEEEE. This CDR3 spans 13 amino acids. Unmatched junction bases numbered 1, after V lost 2 bases and J lost 3 bases. Overall study findings and caveats: Analysis was carried out at a later point, and it linked a missense DCLRE1C variant to TCR beta V- and J-gene trimming. The authors listed around 150 TCR beta chains as cytomegalovirus-associated. Among TCR sequences, most were rare, though some public TCRs appeared in many donors.

Sequencing was done on a sample of PBMCs. The TCR sequence derives from a woman aged 50 to 60 in good health and CMV-seronegative. The chain uses TRBV5-6 and TRBJ2-7, with 8 bases lining up with TRBD1. The CDR3 DNA follows: TGTGCCAGCAGCTTCAGGGGGCTCTACGAGCAGTACTTC. Translating it yields CASSFRGLYEQYF.